The clone carrying this T cell receptor (beta chain) has just a few counts. This entry comes from a study of identical twins. MiXCR, applied by TCRdb to the 5' RACE reads, yields one record per CDR3 protein. This sample has about 430,000 distinct CDR3 sequences, with around 18% found just once. Material for sequencing was naive T cells sorted from blood. This TCR was sampled from a man aged 45-65 years in good health.

The CDR3 DNA sequence: TGCAGTGCTCGTCTTTTGACCGGGGAGCTGTTTTTT. It translates to CSARLLTGELFF. This sequence joins TRBV20-1 and TRBJ2-2; D not resolved. Between the trimmed V and J ends, which lost 5 bases and 5 bases, there was a span of 9 bases. CDR1 and CDR2 from the germline V gene are DFQATT and SNEGSKA (reference sequence). CDR3 length equals 12 residues.